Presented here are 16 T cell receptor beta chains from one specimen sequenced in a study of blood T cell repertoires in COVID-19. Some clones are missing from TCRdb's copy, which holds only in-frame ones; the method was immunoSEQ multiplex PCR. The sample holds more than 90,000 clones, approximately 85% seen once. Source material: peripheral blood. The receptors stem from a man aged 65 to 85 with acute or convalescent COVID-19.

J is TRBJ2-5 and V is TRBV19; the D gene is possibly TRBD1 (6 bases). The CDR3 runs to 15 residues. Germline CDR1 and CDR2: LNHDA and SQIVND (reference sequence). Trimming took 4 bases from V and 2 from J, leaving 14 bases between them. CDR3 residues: CASSSFTGQQETQYF. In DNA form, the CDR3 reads TGTGCCAGTAGTAGCTTTACCGGACAGCAAGAGACCCAGTACTTC.

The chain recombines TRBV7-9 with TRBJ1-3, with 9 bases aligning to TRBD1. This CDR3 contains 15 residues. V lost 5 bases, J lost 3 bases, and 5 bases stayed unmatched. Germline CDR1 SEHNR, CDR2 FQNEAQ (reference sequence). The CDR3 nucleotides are TGTGCCAGCAGCACGGGACAGGGAGATGGAAACACCATATATTTT. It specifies CASSTGQGDGNTIYF.

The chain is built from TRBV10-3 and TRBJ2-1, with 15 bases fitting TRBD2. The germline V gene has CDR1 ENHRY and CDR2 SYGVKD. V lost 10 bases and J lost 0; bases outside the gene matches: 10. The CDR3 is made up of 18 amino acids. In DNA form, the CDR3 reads TGTGCCACTAAAACCGGGACTAGCGGGAGGATCTCCTACAATGAGCAGTTCTTC. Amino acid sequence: CATKTGTSGRISYNEQFF.

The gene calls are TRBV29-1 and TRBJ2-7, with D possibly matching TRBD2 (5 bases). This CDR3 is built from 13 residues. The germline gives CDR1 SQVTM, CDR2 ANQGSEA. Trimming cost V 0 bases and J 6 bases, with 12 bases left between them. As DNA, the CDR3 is TGCAGCGTTGAAGACACCAGCGGTGCCGAGCAGTACTTC. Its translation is CSVEDTSGAEQYF.

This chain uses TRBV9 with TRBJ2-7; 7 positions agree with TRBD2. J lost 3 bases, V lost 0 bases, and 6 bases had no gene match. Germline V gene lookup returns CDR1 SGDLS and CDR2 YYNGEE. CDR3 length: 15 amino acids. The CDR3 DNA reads TGTGCCAGCAGCGTAGCTGATGGGGAGGGCTACGAGCAGTACTTC. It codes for CASSVADGEGYEQYF.

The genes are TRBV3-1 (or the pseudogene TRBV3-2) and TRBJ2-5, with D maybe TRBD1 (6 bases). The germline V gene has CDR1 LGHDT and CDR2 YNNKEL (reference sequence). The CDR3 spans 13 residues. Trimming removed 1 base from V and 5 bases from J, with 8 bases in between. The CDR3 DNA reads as TGTGCCAGCAGCCAAGGGGGGCGGGAGACCCAGTACTTC. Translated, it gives CASSQGGRETQYF.

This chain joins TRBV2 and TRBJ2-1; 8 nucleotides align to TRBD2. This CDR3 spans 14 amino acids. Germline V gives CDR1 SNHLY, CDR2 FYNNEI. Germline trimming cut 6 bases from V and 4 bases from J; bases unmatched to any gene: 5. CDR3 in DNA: TGTGCCAGCAGCGGGACTAGTAAGTACAATGAGCAGTTCTTC. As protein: CASSGTSKYNEQFF.

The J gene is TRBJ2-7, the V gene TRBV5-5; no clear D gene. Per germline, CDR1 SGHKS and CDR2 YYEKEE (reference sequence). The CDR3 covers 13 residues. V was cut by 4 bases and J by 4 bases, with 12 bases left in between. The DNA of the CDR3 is TGTGCCAGCAGCGCATCTACCTCGTACGAGCAGTACTTC. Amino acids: CASSASTSYEQYF.

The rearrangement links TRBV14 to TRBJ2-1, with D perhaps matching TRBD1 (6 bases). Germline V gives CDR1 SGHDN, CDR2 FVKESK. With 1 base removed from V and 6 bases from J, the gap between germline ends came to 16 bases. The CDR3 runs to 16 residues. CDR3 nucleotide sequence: TGTGCCAGCAGCCAAGTAATTGGACAGATGACCAATGAGCAGTTCTTC. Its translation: CASSQVIGQMTNEQFF.

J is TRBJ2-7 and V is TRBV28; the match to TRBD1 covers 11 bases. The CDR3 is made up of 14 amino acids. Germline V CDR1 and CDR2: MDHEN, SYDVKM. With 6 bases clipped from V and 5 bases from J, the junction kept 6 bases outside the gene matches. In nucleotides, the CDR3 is TGTGCCAGCAGCCTGGACAGGGGGCCGGACGAGCAGTACTTC. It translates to CASSLDRGPDEQYF.

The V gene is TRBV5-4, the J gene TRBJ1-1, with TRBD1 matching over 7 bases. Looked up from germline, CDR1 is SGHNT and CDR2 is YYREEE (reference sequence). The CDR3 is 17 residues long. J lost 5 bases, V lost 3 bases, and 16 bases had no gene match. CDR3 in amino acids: CASSSPQARDSKTEAFF. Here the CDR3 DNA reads TGTGCCAGCAGCTCTCCCCAGGCGCGGGACAGTAAAACTGAAGCTTTCTTT.

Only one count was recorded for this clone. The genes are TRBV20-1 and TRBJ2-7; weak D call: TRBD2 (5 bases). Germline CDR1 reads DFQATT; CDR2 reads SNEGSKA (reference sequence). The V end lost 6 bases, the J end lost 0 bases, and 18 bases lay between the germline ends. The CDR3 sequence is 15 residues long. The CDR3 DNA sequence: TGCAGTGCCAGTCGAGGGATATTAACCTCCTACGAGCAGTACTTC. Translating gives CSASRGILTSYEQYF.

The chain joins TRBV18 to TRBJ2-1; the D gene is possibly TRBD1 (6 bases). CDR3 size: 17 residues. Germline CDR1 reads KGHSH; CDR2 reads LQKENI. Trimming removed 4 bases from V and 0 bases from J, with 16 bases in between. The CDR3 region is CASSQQGGGSSYNEQFF. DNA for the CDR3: TGTGCCAGCTCACAACAGGGTGGGGGTAGCTCCTACAATGAGCAGTTCTTC.

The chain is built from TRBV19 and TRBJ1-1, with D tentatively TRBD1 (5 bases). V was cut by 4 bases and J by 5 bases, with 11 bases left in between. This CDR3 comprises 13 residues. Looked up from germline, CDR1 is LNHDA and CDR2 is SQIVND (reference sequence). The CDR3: CASSTGALTEAFF. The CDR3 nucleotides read TGTGCCAGTAGTACTGGGGCGCTTACTGAAGCTTTCTTT.

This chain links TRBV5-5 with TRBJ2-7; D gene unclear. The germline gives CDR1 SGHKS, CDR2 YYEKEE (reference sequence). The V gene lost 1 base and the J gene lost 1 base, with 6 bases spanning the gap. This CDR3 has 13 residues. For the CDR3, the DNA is TGTGCCAGCAGCTTGTCACGGTCCTACGAGCAGTACTTC. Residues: CASSLSRSYEQYF. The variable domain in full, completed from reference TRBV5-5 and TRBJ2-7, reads DAGVTQSPTHLIKTRGQQVTLRCSPISGHKSVSWYQQVLGQGPQFIFQYYEKEERGRGNFPDRFSARQFPNYSSELNVNALLLGDSALYLCASSLSRSYEQYFGPGTRLTVT.

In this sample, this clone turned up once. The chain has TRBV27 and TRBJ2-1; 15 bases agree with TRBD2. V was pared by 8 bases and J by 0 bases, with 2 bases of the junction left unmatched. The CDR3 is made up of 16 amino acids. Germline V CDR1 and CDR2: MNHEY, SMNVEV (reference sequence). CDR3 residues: CASGLAGGPSYNEQFF. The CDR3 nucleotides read TGTGCCAGCGGACTAGCGGGAGGGCCCTCCTACAATGAGCAGTTCTTC.